This TCR beta chain was identified during a study of blood T cell repertoires in COVID-19. Only in-frame clones appear in the TCRdb table, and some are missing; sequencing was by immunoSEQ multiplex PCR. The table lists some 110,000 clones, roughly 90% of them singletons, with 6% in the top ten. This clone was counted a single time. The CDR3 is 14 residues long. V dropped 5 bases and J dropped 2 bases, with 13 bases sitting between them. Germline CDR1 and CDR2: SGHAT and FQNNGV. This receptor was taken from a human donor in a cohort sampled during active COVID-19. The chain uses TRBV11-2 and TRBJ2-7, with a possible D match to TRBD1 (6 bases). Material: peripheral blood. The CDR3 coding sequence is TGTGCCAGCAGCCTCAGCAGGGGACCCTACGAGCAGTACTTC. Translation gives CASSLSRGPYEQYF.